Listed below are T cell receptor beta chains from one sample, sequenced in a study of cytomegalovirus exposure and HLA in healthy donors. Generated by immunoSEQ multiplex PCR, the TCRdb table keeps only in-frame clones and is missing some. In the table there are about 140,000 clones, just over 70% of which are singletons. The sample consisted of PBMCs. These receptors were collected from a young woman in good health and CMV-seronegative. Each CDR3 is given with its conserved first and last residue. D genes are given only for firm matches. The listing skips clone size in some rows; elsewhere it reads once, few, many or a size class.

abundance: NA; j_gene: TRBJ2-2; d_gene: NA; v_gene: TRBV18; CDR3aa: CASSPADTGELFF; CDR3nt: TGTGCCAGCTCACCTGCAGACACCGGGGAGCTGTTTTTT
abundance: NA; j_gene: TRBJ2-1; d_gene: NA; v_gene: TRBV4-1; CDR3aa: CASSRREVGRLSSYNEQFF; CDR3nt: TGCGCCAGCAGCCGGAGAGAAGTGGGGCGGCTGAGCTCCTACAATGAGCAGTTCTTC
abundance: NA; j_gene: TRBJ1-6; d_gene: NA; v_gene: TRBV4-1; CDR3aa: CASSLEVRSPLHF; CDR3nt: TGCGCCAGCAGCCTGGAGGTGAGGTCACCCCTCCACTTT
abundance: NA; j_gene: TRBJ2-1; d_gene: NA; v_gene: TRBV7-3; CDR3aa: CASSLDQWSSLQFF; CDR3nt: TGTGCCAGCAGCTTAGATCAGTGGTCCAGTCTGCAGTTCTTC
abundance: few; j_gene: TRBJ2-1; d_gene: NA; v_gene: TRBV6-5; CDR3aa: CASSLGGPYNEQFF; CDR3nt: TGTGCCAGCAGTCTCGGAGGGCCCTACAATGAGCAGTTCTTC
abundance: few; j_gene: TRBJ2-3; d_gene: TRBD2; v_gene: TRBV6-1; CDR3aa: CASSLMLAGGEQYF; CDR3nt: TGTGCCAGCAGTTTGATGCTAGCGGGAGGGGAGCAGTATTTT
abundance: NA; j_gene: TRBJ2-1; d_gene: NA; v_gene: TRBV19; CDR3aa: CASNPKTGEQFF; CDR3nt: TGTGCCAGTAACCCTAAAACAGGGGAGCAGTTCTTC
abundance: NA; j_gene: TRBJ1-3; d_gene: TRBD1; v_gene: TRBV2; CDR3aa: CASSQTGGVLGVAIYF; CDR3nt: TGTGCCAGCAGCCAAACAGGGGGCGTATTGGGTGTCGCCATATATTTT
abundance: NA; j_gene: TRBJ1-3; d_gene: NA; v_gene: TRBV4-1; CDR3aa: CASSQDRVGAYSGNTIYF; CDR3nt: TGCGCCAGCAGCCAAGATCGGGTAGGGGCCTACTCTGGAAACACCATATATTTT
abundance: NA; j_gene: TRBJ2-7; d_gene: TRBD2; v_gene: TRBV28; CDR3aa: CASTPGGGGTYEQYF; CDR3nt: TGTGCCAGCACCCCCGGGGGGGGCGGTACCTACGAGCAGTACTTC
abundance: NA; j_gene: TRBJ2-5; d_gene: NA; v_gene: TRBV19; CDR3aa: CASSMTRGRETQYF; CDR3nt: TGTGCCAGTAGTATGACTAGGGGTAGAGAGACCCAGTACTTC
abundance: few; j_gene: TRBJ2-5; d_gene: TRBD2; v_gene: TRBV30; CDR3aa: CASRVAGQKTQYF; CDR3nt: TGTGCCTCGAGAGTAGCGGGGCAAAAGACCCAGTACTTC
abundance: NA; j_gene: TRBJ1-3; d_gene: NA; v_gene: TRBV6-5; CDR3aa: CASSWSRGNTIYF; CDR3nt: TGTGCCAGCAGCTGGTCCAGGGGCAACACCATATATTTT
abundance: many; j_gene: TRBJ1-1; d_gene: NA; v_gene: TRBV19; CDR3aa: CASRGLGENTEAFF; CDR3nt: TGTGCCAGTAGGGGGCTTGGGGAGAACACTGAAGCTTTCTTT
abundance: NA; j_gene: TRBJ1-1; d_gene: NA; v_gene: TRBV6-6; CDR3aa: CASSTGVEAFF; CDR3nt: TGTGCCAGCAGCACAGGCGTTGAAGCTTTCTTT
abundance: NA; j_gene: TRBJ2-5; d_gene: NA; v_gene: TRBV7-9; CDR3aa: CSSSLDSTGVGETQYF; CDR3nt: TGTTCCAGCAGCTTAGATTCGACGGGAGTCGGAGAGACCCAGTACTTC
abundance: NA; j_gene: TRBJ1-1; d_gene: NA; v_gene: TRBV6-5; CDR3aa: CASTSDGGNTEAFF; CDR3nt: TGTGCCAGCACTAGTGACGGGGGAAACACTGAAGCTTTCTTT
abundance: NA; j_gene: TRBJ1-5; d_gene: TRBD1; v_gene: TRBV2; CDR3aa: CASSGSGGEGQPQHF; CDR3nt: TGTGCCAGCAGTGGGTCAGGGGGTGAGGGTCAGCCCCAGCATTTT
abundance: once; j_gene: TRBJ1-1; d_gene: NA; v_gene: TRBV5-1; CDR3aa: CASSRDQGGTEAFF; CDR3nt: TGCGCCAGCAGTCGTGACCAGGGTGGCACTGAAGCTTTCTTT
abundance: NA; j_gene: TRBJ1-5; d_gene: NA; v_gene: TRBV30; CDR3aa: CAWSKSPGASNQPQHF; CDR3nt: TGTGCCTGGAGTAAAAGTCCAGGCGCTAGCAATCAGCCCCAGCATTTT
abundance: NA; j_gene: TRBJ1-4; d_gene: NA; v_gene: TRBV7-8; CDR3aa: CASSLEPNEKLFF; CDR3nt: TGTGCCAGCAGCTTAGAGCCTAATGAAAAACTGTTTTTT
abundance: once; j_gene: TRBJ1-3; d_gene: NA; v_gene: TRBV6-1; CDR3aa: CASDTPRTGNTIYF; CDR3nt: TGTGCCAGCGACACTCCACGCACTGGAAACACCATATATTTT
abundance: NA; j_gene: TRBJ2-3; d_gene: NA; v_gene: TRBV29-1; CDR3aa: CSVFLGRSTDTQYF; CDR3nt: TGCAGCGTCTTTCTGGGGCGGAGCACAGATACGCAGTATTTT
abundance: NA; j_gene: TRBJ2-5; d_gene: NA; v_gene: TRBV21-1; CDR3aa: CASSPGRDRGEETQYF; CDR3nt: TGTGCCAGCAGCCCGGGCCGAGACAGGGGAGAAGAGACCCAGTACTTC
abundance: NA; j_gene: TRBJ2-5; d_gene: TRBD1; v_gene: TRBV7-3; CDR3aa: CASSVGQAGTQYF; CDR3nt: TGTGCCAGCAGCGTCGGACAGGCGGGGACCCAGTACTTC
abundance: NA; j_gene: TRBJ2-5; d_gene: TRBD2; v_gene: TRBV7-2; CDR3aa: CASSLTSGGLGETQYF; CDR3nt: TGTGCCAGCAGCCTAACTAGCGGGGGGCTTGGGGAGACCCAGTACTTC
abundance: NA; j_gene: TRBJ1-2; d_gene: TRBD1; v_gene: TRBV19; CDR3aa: CASKLTGTGGSGAYGYTF; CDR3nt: TGTGCCAGTAAGCTTACCGGGACAGGGGGCTCGGGGGCCTATGGCTACACCTTC
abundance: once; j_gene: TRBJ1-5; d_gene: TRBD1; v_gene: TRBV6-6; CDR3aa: CASSSGQGAQPQHF; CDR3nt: TGTGCCAGCAGTTCGGGACAGGGGGCTCAGCCCCAGCATTTT
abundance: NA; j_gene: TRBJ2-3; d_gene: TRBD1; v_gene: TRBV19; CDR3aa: CASSLRDRGTDTQYF; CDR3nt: TGTGCCAGTAGCTTACGGGACAGGGGCACAGATACGCAGTATTTT
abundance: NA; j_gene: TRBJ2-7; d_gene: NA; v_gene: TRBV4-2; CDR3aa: CASSQGGTYEQYF; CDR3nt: TGTGCCAGCAGCCAGGGGGGAACCTACGAGCAGTACTTC
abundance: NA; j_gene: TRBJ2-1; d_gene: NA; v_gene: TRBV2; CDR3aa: CASSPSGEQFF; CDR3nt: TGTGCCAGCAGTCCGTCAGGTGAGCAGTTCTTC
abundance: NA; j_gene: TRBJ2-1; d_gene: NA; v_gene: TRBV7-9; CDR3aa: CASSSSPGYNEQFF; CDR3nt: TGTGCCAGCAGCTCATCCCCGGGCTACAATGAGCAGTTCTTC
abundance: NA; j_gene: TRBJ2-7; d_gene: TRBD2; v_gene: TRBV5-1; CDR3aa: CASSSQESGGISSYEQYF; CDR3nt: TGCGCCAGCAGCTCCCAGGAGTCCGGGGGGATCAGCTCCTACGAGCAGTACTTC
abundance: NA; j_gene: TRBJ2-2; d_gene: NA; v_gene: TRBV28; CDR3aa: CVSTPLEKTGELFF; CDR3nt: TGTGTCAGCACCCCTTTGGAGAAAACCGGGGAGCTGTTTTTT
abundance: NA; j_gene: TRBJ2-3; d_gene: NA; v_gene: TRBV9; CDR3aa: CASSSRDFVF; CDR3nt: TGTGCCAGCAGCTCCCGGGACTTTGTTTTT
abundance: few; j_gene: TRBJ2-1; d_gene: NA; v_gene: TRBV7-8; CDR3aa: CASSLVGVSSYNEQFF; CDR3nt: TGTGCCAGCAGCTTAGTCGGGGTAAGCTCCTACAATGAGCAGTTCTTC
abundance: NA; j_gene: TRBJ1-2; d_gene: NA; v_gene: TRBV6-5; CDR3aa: CASSAPGDGAYTF; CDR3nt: TGTGCCAGCAGTGCCCCAGGGGACGGAGCCTACACCTTC
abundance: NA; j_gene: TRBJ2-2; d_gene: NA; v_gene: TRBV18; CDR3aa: CASSLDLPGELFF; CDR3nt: TGTGCCAGCTCACTGGACTTGCCCGGGGAGCTGTTTTTT
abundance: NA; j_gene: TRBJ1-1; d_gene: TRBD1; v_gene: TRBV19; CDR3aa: CASTQGLNTEAFF; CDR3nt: TGTGCTAGTACACAGGGGTTGAACACTGAAGCTTTCTTT
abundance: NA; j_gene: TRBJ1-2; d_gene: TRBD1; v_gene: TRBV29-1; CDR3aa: CSVSGQGIGYTF; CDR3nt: TGCAGCGTTTCCGGACAGGGGATCGGCTACACCTTC
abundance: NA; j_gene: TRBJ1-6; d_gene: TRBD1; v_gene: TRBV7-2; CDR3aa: CASSHTGQVTVPPLHF; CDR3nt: TGTGCCAGCAGCCATACGGGACAGGTTACTGTTCCACCCCTCCACTTT
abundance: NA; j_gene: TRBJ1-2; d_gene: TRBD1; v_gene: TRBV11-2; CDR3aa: CASSQGQGEFNGYTF; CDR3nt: TGTGCCAGCAGCCAAGGACAGGGGGAATTTAACGGCTACACCTTC
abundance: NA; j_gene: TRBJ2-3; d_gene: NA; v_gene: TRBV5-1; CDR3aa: CASTLNFLTDTQYF; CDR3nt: TGCGCCAGCACCCTGAACTTCCTAACAGATACGCAGTATTTT
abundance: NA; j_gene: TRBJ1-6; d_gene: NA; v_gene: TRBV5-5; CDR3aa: CASSISSAGHSPLHF; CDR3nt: TGTGCCAGCAGCATTTCCTCGGCGGGGCATTCACCCCTCCACTTT
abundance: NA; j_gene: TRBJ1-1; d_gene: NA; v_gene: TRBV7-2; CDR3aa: CASISGVAAFF; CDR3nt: TGTGCCAGCATTTCAGGGGTTGCAGCTTTCTTT
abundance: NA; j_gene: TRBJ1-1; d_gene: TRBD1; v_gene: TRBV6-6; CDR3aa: CASSSGTGAYTEAFF; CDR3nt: TGTGCCAGCAGTTCCGGGACAGGGGCTTACACTGAAGCTTTCTTT
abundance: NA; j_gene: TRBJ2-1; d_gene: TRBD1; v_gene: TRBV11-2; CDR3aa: CASSSIRTGEQFF; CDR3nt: TGTGCCAGCAGCTCCATTCGGACAGGTGAGCAGTTCTTC
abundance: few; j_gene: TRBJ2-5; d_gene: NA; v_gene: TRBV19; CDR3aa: CASSRGDGYQETQYF; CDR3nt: TGTGCCAGTAGTAGGGGGGACGGGTACCAAGAGACCCAGTACTTC
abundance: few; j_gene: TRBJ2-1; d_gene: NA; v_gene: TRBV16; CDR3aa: CASSQSLTSEQFF; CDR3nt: TGTGCCAGCAGCCAGTCCTTGACTAGTGAGCAGTTCTTC
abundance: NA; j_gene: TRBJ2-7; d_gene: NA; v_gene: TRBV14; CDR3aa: CASSQEGGRRYEQYF; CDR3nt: TGTGCCAGCAGCCAAGAGGGAGGAAGGCGCTACGAGCAGTACTTC
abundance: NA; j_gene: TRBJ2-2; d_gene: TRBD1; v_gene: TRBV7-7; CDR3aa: CASSLTQGTGELFF; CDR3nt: TGTGCTAGCAGCTTAACACAGGGGACCGGGGAGCTGTTTTTT
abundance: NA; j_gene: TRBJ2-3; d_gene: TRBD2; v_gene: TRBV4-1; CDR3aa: CASSLQTPAGAPSTDTQYF; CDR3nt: TGCGCCAGCAGCCTCCAAACCCCAGCGGGAGCTCCTAGCACAGATACGCAGTATTTT
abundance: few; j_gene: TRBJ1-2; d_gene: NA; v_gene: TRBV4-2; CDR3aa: CASSQEGAVYYGYTF; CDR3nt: TGTGCCAGCAGCCAAGAGGGGGCTGTTTACTATGGCTACACCTTC
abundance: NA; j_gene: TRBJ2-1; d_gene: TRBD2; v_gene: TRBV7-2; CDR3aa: CASSVAGLNEQFF; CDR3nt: TGTGCCAGCAGTGTAGCGGGGTTGAATGAGCAGTTCTTC
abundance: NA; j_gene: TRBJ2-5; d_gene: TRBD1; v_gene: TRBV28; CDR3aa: CASGLSLDRGGQETQYF; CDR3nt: TGTGCCAGCGGTTTATCTTTAGACAGGGGAGGACAAGAGACCCAGTACTTC
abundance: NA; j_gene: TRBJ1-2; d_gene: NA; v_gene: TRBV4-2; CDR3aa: CASSQDSTGEQNYGYTF; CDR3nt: TGTGCCAGCAGCCAAGATTCTACGGGAGAGCAAAACTATGGCTACACCTTC
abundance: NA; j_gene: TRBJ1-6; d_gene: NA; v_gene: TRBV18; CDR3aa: CASSPQGIPNSPLHF; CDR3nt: TGTGCCAGCTCACCGCAGGGTATACCTAATTCACCCCTCCACTTT